The 2 T cell receptor beta chains presented below share a single source sample, sequenced in a study of type 1 and type 2 diabetes patients. Genomic DNA was the PCR template. The TCR beta CDR3 region was amplified using 30 forward and 13 reverse primers. Via MiXCR, TCRdb re-called the multiplex PCR reads, giving one row per CDR3 protein. The data hold 270,000 or so distinct CDR3 sequences, with around 47% observed a single time. The sequencing input was peripheral blood mononuclear cells (PBMCs). Every receptor here comes from a man younger than 35 with type 2 diabetes.

This clonotype was seen many times. This CDR3 is CASNRYEQYF. CDR3 sequence (DNA): TGTGCCAGCAACCGATACGAGCAGTACTTC. The rearrangement links TRBV2 to TRBJ2-7; D remains ambiguous. Germline V lookup: CDR1 SNHLY, CDR2 FYNNEI. This CDR3 is built from 10 residues. V was cut by 7 bases and J by 4 bases, with 5 bases left in between.

The gene calls are TRBV24-1 and TRBJ1-5, with unresolved D. The CDR3 is 12 amino acids. Germline CDR1 KGHDR, CDR2 SFDVKD. The V end lost 2 bases, the J end lost 4 bases, and 2 bases lay between the germline ends. CDR3 loop: CATSDYNQPQHF. The CDR3 region has the DNA TGTGCCACCAGTGATTATAATCAGCCCCAGCATTTT.